This T cell receptor (beta chain) was observed in a study of T cell changes during pregnancy in multiple sclerosis. The table came from immunoSEQ multiplex PCR; TCRdb's copy has only in-frame clones and leaves some out. The table records around 59,000 clones, 91% of them present only once. This clone has just one count. Looked up from germline, CDR1 is LNHDA and CDR2 is SQIVND (reference sequence). The CDR3 covers 14 residues. V gave up 5 bases and J gave up 7 bases, with 17 bases separating them. This chain joins TRBV19 and TRBJ1-2, with a possible D match to TRBD1 (6 bases). Sequences were derived from CD4+ T cells from peripheral blood mononuclear cells, sampled in the first trimester of pregnancy. The source of this sequence is a female donor with multiple sclerosis, enrolled in a pregnancy study. For the CDR3, the DNA is TGTGCCAGTAGTGAGAGGGGGTCAACTATTGGCTACACCTTC. Translation: CASSERGSTIGYTF.